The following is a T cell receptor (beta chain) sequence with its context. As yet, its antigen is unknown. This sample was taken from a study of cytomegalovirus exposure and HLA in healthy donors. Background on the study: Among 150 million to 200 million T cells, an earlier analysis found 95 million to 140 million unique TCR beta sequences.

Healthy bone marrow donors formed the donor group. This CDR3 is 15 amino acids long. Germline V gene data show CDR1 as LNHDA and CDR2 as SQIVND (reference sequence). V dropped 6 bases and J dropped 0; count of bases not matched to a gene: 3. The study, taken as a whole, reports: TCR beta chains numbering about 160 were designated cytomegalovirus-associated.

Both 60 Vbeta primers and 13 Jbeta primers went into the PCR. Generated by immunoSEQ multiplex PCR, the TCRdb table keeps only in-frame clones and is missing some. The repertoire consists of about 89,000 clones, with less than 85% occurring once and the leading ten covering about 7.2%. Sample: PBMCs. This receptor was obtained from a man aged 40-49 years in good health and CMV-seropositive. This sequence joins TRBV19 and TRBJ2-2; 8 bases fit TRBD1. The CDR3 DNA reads TGTGCCAGTAGCAGGACAGGGACGAACACCGGGGAGCTGTTTTTT. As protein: CASSRTGTNTGELFF. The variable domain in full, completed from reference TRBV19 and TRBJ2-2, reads DGGITQSPKYLFRKEGQNVTLSCEQNLNHDAMYWYRQDPGQGLRLIYYSQIVNDFQKGDIAEGYSVSREKKESFPLTVTSAQKNPTAFYLCASSRTGTNTGELFFGEGSRLTVL.